The clone carrying this TCR beta chain was detected ten times or more. Its antigen is unidentified. This record comes from a study of T cells in Graves' hyperthyroidism and ophthalmopathy. Regarding the study as a whole: Ophthalmopathy was distinguished from stable hyperthyroidism by 13 V-J signatures.

TCR beta CDR3 region amplification was performed from RNA transcripts. First-round RT-PCR with HTBI primers amplified the TCR CDR3 region. One entry per CDR3 protein results from TCRdb running MiXCR on the multiplex PCR reads. This sample has a few hundred thousand distinct CDR3 sequences; about 14% occur once, and the top ten carry more than 4.5%. CDR3 length equals 16 residues. Germline CDR1 MDHEN, CDR2 SYDVKM. Losses at the gene ends were 0 bases for V and 9 bases for J; bases not matched to a gene: 6. The chain links TRBV28 to TRBJ1-6; TRBD1 agrees at 9 bases. Input material: blood. This receptor was taken from a young woman with Graves' hyperthyroidism that later progressed to Graves' ophthalmopathy. This CDR3 reads CASSLWTGGRSSPLHF. Written as DNA, the CDR3 is TGTGCCAGCAGTTTATGGACAGGGGGTAGGAGTTCACCCCTCCACTTT.